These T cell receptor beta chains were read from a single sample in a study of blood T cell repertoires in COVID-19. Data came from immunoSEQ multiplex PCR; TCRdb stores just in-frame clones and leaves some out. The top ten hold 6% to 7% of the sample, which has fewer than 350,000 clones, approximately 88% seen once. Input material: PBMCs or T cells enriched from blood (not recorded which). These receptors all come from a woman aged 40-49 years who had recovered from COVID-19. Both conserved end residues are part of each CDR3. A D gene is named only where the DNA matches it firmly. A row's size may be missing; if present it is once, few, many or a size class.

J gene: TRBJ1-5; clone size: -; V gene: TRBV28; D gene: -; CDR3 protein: CASSQLGGGSMWGQPQHF; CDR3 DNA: TGTGCCAGCAGCCAGTTGGGGGGGGGCTCCATGTGGGGTCAGCCCCAGCATTTT
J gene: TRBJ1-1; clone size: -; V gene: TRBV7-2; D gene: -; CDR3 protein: CASSVDTGRSTEAFF; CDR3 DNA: TGTGCCAGCAGCGTCGACACTGGCCGGTCCACTGAAGCTTTCTTT
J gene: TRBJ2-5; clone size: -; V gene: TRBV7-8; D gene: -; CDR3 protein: CASNVGYVQETQYF; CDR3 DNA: TGTGCCAGCAACGTCGGTTACGTACAAGAGACCCAGTACTTC
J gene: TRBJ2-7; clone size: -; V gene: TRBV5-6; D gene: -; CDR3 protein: CASTGGQPTFEQYF; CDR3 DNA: TGTGCCAGCACCGGGGGGCAGCCAACTTTCGAGCAGTACTTC
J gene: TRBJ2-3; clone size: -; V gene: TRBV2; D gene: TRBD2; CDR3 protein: CASSPVTSGGSTDTQYF; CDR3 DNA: TGTGCCAGCAGTCCCGTGACTAGCGGAGGGAGCACAGATACGCAGTATTTT
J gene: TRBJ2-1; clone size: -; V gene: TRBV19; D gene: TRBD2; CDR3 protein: CASSSSGTSGINEQFF; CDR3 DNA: TGTGCCAGTAGTTCGTCCGGGACTAGCGGGATCAATGAGCAGTTCTTC
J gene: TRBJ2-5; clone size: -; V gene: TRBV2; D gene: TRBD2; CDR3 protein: CASSVLAGGQETQYF; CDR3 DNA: TGTGCCAGCAGTGTCCTAGCGGGAGGCCAAGAGACCCAGTACTTC
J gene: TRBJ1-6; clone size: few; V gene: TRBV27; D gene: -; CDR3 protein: CASSSSGRVSSPLHF; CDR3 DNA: TGTGCCAGCAGTTCGTCGGGCAGGGTTAGCTCACCCCTCCACTTT
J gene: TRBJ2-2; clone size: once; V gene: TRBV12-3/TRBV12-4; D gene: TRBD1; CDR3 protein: CASRNRGAGELFF; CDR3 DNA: TGTGCCAGCAGGAACAGGGGGGCCGGGGAGCTGTTTTTT
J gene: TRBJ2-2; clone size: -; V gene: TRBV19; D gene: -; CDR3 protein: CASSLPIRRGNTGELFF; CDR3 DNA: TGTGCCAGTAGTCTCCCAATCCGCAGGGGAAACACCGGGGAGCTGTTTTTT
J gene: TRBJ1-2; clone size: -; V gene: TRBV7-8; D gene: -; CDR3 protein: CASSLAAGETYGYTF; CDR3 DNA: TGTGCCAGCAGCTTAGCGGCGGGGGAGACGTATGGCTACACCTTC
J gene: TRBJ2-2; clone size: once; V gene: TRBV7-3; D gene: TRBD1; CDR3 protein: CASSSWTGAGNTGELFF; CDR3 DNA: TGTGCCAGCAGCTCCTGGACAGGGGCGGGTAACACCGGGGAGCTGTTTTTT
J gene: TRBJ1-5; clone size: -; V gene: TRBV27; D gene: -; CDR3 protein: CASITPGHPRRSNQPQHF; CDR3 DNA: TGTGCCAGCATCACACCGGGACACCCTCGGAGGAGCAATCAGCCCCAGCATTTT
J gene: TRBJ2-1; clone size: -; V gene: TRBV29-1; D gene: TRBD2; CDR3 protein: CSVETSGGRSEYNEQFF; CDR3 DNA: TGCAGCGTTGAGACTAGCGGAGGGAGGTCGGAGTACAATGAGCAGTTCTTC
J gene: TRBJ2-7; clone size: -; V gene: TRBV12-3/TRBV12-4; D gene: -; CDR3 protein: CASSLLRSYEQYF; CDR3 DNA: TGTGCCAGCAGTCTACTACGCTCCTACGAGCAGTACTTC
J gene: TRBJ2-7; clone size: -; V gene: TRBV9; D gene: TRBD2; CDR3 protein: CASSVTGTSSYEQYF; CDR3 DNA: TGTGCCAGCAGCGTAACCGGGACTAGCTCCTACGAGCAGTACTTC
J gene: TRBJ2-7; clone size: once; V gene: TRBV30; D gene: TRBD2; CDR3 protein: CAWNQLAGAYEQYF; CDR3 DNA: TGTGCCTGGAATCAACTAGCGGGAGCTTACGAGCAGTACTTC
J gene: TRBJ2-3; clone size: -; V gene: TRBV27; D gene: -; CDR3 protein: CASSLSGLPTDTQYF; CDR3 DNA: TGTGCCAGCAGTTTATCAGGACTCCCCACAGATACGCAGTATTTT
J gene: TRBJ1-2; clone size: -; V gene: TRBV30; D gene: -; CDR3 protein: CAWRNQGIHGYTF; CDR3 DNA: TGTGCCTGGAGGAACCAGGGAATCCATGGCTACACCTTC
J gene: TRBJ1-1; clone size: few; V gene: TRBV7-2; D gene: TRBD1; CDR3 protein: CASSLAPGTVNTEAFF; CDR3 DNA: TGTGCCAGCAGCTTAGCCCCCGGGACAGTGAACACTGAAGCTTTCTTT
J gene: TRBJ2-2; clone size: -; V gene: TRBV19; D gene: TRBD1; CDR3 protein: CASKTGGVKLTGELFF; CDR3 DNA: TGTGCCAGTAAAACAGGGGGCGTTAAATTGACCGGGGAGCTGTTTTTT
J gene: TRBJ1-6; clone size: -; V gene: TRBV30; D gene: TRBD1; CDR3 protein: CAWSVGMGTVGSPLHF; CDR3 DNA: TGTGCCTGGAGTGTAGGGATGGGGACAGTGGGGTCACCCCTCCACTTT
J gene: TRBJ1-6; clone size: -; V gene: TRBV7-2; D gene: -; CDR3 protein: CASRTDPGGNSPLHF; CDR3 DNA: TGTGCCAGCAGAACCGACCCCGGGGGAAATTCACCCCTCCACTTT
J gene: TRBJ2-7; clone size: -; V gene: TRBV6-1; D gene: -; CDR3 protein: CASSDSMGAPFYEQYF; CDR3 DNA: TGTGCCAGCAGTGATTCTATGGGGGCCCCCTTCTACGAGCAGTACTTC
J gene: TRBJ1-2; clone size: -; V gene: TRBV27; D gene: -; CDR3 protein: CASSLSGGNYGYTF; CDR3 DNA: TGTGCCAGCAGTTTATCGGGGGGGAACTATGGCTACACCTTC
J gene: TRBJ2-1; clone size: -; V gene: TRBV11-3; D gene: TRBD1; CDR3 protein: CASSPGQGLYNEQFF; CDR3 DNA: TGTGCCAGCAGCCCCGGACAGGGTCTCTACAATGAGCAGTTCTTC
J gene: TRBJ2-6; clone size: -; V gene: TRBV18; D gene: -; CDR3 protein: CASSPISPIGRAGANVLTF; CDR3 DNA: TGTGCCAGCTCACCAATTAGCCCGATAGGCCGAGCTGGGGCCAACGTCCTGACTTTC
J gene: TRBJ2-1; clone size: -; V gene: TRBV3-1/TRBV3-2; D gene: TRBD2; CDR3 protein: CASSQGRGLAGFNEQFF; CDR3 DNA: TGTGCCAGCAGCCAAGGGAGGGGCCTAGCGGGTTTCAATGAGCAGTTCTTC
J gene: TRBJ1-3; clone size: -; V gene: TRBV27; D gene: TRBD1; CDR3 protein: CASSPAGTAGNTIYF; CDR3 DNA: TGTGCCAGCAGTCCAGCCGGGACAGCGGGAAACACCATATATTTT
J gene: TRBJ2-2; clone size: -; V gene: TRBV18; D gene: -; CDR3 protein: CASSPRGLSTGELFF; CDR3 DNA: TGTGCCAGCTCACCTCGGGGGTTGAGCACCGGGGAGCTGTTTTTT
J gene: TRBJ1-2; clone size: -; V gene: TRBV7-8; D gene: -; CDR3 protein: CASSSPGGEGANYGYTF; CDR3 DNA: TGTGCCAGCAGCTCCCCCGGGGGAGAAGGAGCTAACTATGGCTACACCTTC
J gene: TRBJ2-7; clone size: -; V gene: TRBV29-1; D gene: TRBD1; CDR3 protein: CSVAPGQGTYEQYF; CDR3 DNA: TGCAGCGTTGCTCCGGGACAGGGTACCTACGAGCAGTACTTC
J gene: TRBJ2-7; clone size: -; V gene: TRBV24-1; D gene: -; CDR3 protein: CATSDWAGYEQYF; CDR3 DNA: TGTGCCACCAGTGATTGGGCAGGCTACGAGCAGTACTTC
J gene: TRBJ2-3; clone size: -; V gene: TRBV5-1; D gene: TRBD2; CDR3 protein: CASSFPAGSTDTQYF; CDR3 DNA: TGCGCCAGCAGCTTTCCAGCGGGGAGCACAGATACGCAGTATTTT
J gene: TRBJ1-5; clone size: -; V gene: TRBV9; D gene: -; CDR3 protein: CASSVAGPGLTQYSNQPQHF; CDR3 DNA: TGTGCCAGCAGCGTAGCCGGACCGGGACTGACCCAATATAGCAATCAGCCCCAGCATTTT
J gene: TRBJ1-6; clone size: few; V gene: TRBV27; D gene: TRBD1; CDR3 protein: CASSEPGQGDGINSPLHF; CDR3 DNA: TGTGCCAGCAGTGAGCCGGGACAGGGGGACGGGATTAATTCACCCCTCCACTTT
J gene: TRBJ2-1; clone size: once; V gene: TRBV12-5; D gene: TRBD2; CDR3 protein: CASGIQPGLAGSNEQFF; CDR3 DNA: TGTGCTAGTGGTATCCAACCCGGACTAGCGGGATCTAATGAGCAGTTCTTC
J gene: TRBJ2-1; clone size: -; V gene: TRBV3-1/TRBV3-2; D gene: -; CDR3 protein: CASSLRGAGQYNEQFF; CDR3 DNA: TGTGCCAGCAGCCTCCGAGGGGCGGGACAGTACAATGAGCAGTTCTTC
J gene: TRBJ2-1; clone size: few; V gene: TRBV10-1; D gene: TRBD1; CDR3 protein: CASSDPRNRGSNEQFF; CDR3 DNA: TGCGCCAGCAGTGACCCGAGAAACAGGGGGAGCAATGAGCAGTTCTTC
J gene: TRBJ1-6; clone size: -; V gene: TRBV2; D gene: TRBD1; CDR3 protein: CASTPGQPNSPLHF; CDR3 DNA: TGTGCCAGCACCCCGGGACAGCCTAATTCACCCCTCCACTTT